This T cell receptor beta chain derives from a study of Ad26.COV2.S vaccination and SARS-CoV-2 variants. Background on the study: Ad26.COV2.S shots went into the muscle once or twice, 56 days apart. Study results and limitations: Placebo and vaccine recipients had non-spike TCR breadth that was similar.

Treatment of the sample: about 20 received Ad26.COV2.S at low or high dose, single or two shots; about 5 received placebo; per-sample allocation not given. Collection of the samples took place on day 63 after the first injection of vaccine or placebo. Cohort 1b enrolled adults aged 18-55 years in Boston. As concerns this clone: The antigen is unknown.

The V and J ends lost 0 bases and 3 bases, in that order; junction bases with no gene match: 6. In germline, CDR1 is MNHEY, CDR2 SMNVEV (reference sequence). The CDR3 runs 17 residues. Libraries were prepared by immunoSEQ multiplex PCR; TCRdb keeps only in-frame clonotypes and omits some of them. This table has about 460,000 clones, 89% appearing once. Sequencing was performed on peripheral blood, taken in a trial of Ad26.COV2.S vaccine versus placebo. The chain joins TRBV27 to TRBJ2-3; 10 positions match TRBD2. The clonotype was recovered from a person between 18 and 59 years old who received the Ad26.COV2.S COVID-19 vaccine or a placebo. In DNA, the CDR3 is TGTGCCAGCAGTTTATCCAGCGGGAGGGCCGGGACAGATACGCAGTATTTT. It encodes CASSLSSGRAGTDTQYF.